The 5 T cell receptor beta chains in this list originate from one sample, sequenced in a study of T-cell memory formation after mild COVID-19. Via MiXCR, TCRdb re-called the 5' RACE reads, giving one row per CDR3 protein. The table lists fewer than 400,000 distinct CDR3 sequences, more than 15% of them singletons. Source material: PBMCs or a T cell subset sorted from them (not recorded which). Receptors originate from a man aged 18 to 30 who had mild COVID-19 (a few samples of this study predate the infection). Cell type and time point are not known.

The CDR3 reads CASSHKRTEYNEQFF. CDR3 DNA sequence: TGCGCCAGCAGCCACAAACGGACAGAGTACAATGAGCAGTTCTTC. The chain carries TRBV5-1 and TRBJ2-1; possibly TRBD1 for D (6 bases). Germline lookup yields CDR1 SGHRS and CDR2 YFSETQ. The CDR3 totals 15 residues. Trimming cost V 4 bases and J 4 bases, with 15 bases left between them.

This clonotype has a handful of counts. V gene TRBV7-9 combines with J gene TRBJ1-1; unclear D gene. V was trimmed by 4 bases and J by 0 bases, leaving 12 bases between them. Looked up from germline, CDR1 is SEHNR and CDR2 is FQNEAQ (reference sequence). CDR3 size: 15 residues. CDR3 residues: CASSSGIPLNTEAFF. The CDR3 DNA reads TGTGCCAGCAGCTCCGGCATCCCTCTGAACACTGAAGCTTTCTTT.

The CDR3 protein is CASSLRKAGPNTGELFF. CDR3 DNA sequence: TGTGCCAGCAGCTTAAGAAAGGCAGGTCCGAACACCGGGGAGCTGTTTTTT. J is TRBJ2-2 and V is TRBV7-8, with D uncertain. Trimming stripped 2 bases from V and 0 bases from J, with 13 bases between. This CDR3 region has 17 residues. CDR1 is SGHVS and CDR2 is FQNEAQ in the germline V gene.

This clonotype appeared a few times. The chain joins TRBV11-2 to TRBJ2-1, with D unclear. Trimming left V 6 bases short and J 6 bases short, with 15 bases between. CDR3 length: 14 residues. Germline V lookup: CDR1 SGHAT, CDR2 FQNNGV. The CDR3 sequence: CASSLPYSPNEQFF. The CDR3 DNA sequence: TGTGCCAGCAGTCTTCCCTACTCCCCCAATGAGCAGTTCTTC. Looking up the rest from reference TRBV11-2 and TRBJ2-1 gives the full variable domain: EAGVAQSPRYKIIEKRQSVAFWCNPISGHATLYWYQQILGQGPKLLIQFQNNGVVDDSQLPKDRFSAERLKGVDSTLKIQPAKLEDSAVYLCASSLPYSPNEQFFGPGTRLTVL.

The rearrangement joins TRBV7-3 to TRBJ2-3; D is unresolved. The ends were cut back, 4 bases at V and 0 bases at J, with 20 bases in the middle. This CDR3 region has 18 residues. CDR1 and CDR2 (germline): SGHTA, FQGTGA. The CDR3 sequence: CASSSADRLGWSTDTQYF. CDR3 coding DNA: TGTGCCAGCAGCTCAGCCGATCGATTGGGGTGGAGCACAGATACGCAGTATTTT.